This TCR beta chain originates from a study of T cell responses to AZD1222 COVID-19 vaccine. Overall study results and limits: Possibly, clonal diversity was underestimated; donors were largely white British and included more females. A reported finding is that nearly half of spike-specific TCRs target unmutated variant regions.

Measured with immunoSEQ multiplex PCR; TCRdb has only the in-frame clones, and not every one. Altogether roughly 190,000 clones are present, around 94% being singletons, with the ten largest covering about 4%. The germline CDR1 and CDR2 sequences are SEHNR and FQNEAQ (reference sequence). V was shortened by 5 bases and J by 0 bases, with 8 bases between the two germline ends. This CDR3 contains 14 residues. As for this clone: Its antigen is not known.

This receptor was obtained from an adult who received the MenACWY meningococcal vaccine as a control. V is TRBV7-9 and J is TRBJ1-5, with D possibly being TRBD1 (5 bases). Source: peripheral blood, taken 28 days after the second dose of the MenACWY control vaccine. This chain's CDR3 is CASSLDSSNQPQHF. CDR3 nucleotides: TGTGCCAGCAGCCTCGACAGTAGCAATCAGCCCCAGCATTTT. The entire variable domain, with the rest obtained from reference TRBV7-9 and TRBJ1-5, is as follows: DTGVSQNPRHKITKRGQNVTFRCDPISEHNRLYWYRQTLGQGPEFLTYFQNEAQLEKSRLLSDRFSAERPKGSFSTLEIQRTEQGDSAMYLCASSLDSSNQPQHFGDGTRLSIL.